This T cell receptor (beta chain) was identified in a study of T-cell reconstitution after alpha-beta-depleted transplantation in children. For TCRbeta, the library was prepared with unique molecular identifiers. TCRdb re-analysed the PCR reads in MiXCR, keeping a single row per CDR3 protein. The sample includes around 490,000 distinct CDR3 sequences, roughly 10% seen only once; the top ten take 14%. CDR3 length equals 13 residues. Germline CDR1 and CDR2: MDHEN and SYDVKM. Trimming pared 7 bases from V and 5 bases from J, leaving 13 bases between. This TCR was recovered from a female patient aged 2 to 10 who had a stem cell transplant for aplastic anemia, so the T cells may come from the graft donor. This material consisted of PBMCs, mostly from graft donor cells, taken 180 days after TCRalphabeta/CD19-depleted stem cell transplant. The chain employs TRBV28 and TRBJ2-3; D ambiguous. In nucleotides, the CDR3 is TGTGCCAGCACCCGTCGCGCTGGAGATACGCAGTATTTT. It encodes CASTRRAGDTQYF.